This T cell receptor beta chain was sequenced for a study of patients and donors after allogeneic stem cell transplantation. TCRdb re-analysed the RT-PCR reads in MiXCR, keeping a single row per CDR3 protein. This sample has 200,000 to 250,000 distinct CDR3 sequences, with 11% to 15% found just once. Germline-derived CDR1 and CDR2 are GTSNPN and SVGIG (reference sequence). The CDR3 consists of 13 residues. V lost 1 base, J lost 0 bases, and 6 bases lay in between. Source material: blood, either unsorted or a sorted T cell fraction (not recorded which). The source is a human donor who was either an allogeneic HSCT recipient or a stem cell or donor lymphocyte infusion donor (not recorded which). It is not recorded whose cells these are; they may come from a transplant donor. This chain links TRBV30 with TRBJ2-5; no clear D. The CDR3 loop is CAWSGAYQETQYF. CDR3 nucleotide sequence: TGTGCCTGGAGTGGGGCTTACCAAGAGACCCAGTACTTC.